The 14 T cell receptor beta chains given below trace back to one sample, sequenced in a study of metastatic and nonmetastatic thyroid tumors (dated by TCRdb to about 2020). No treatment had been received by any patient before thyroid surgery. Library preparation was by PCR. The run used an Illumina HiSeq 4000. The public reads were run again by TCRdb, first through fastp at Q25 and then through MiXCR, and only productive beta chains were kept. This sample holds fewer than 25,000 clones; approximately 11% were observed only once. The ten most abundant clones make up approximately 8% of the sample. The source material was blood. The receptors stem from a female donor with papillary thyroid cancer or a benign thyroid nodule (not recorded which). Some clones in this sample may be carry-over from other donors' samples.

There are many counts of this clone. This sequence joins TRBV19 and TRBJ2-7, with D uncertain. V gave up 5 bases and J gave up 0 bases, with 8 bases separating them. The germline V gene has CDR1 LNHDA and CDR2 SQIVND (reference sequence). The CDR3 length is 13 residues. The CDR3 sequence is CASSPSDSYEQYF. CDR3 sequence (DNA): TGTGCCAGTAGTCCCTCGGACTCCTACGAGCAGTACTTC.

This clone occurred many times. The chain links TRBV9 to TRBJ2-7; D remains ambiguous. The germline CDR1 and CDR2 sequences are SGDLS and YYNGEE. V dropped 0 bases and J dropped 6 bases, with 7 bases sitting between them. This CDR3 comprises 12 residues. CDR3 in amino acids: CASSVVGGEQYF. The CDR3 nucleotides are TGTGCCAGCAGCGTAGTCGGCGGCGAGCAGTACTTC.

This clone turned up a few times. The chain combines TRBV6-1 with TRBJ1-3, with a tentative D call TRBD1 (6 bases). The CDR3 extends over 14 amino acids. The germline V gene has CDR1 MNHNS and CDR2 SASEGT. Trimming stripped 3 bases from V and 2 bases from J, with 8 bases between. CDR3 sequence: CASSEGGPGNTIYF. In DNA, the CDR3 is TGTGCCAGCAGTGAGGGGGGGCCTGGAAACACCATATATTTT.

Ten or more counts support this clone. The V and J genes are TRBV20-1 and TRBJ2-3, with 7 nucleotides matching TRBD1. Per the germline V gene, CDR1 is DFQATT and CDR2 is SNEGSKA (reference sequence). V shed 5 bases, J shed 3 bases, and the junction held 8 bases outside the gene matches. The CDR3 extends over 14 amino acids. For the CDR3, the DNA is TGCAGTGCTCCTCCGAGGGGGCGGACAGATACGCAGTATTTT. Translation gives CSAPPRGRTDTQYF.

This clone was detected ten times or more. This chain connects TRBV4-3 to TRBJ2-1; 11 positions agree with TRBD2. The CDR3 length is 16 residues. Germline V lookup: CDR1 LGHNA, CDR2 YSLEER. J was trimmed by 12 bases and V by 0 bases; bases with no gene match: 10. For the CDR3, the DNA is TGCGCCAGCAGCCAAGATCGAACTAGCGGGAGTAGCGGGCAGTTCTTC. Its protein product is CASSQDRTSGSSGQFF.

In its sample, this clone was seen many times. This chain links TRBV4-1 with TRBJ1-2; tentatively, D is TRBD1 (5 bases). Trimming shortened V by 3 bases and J by 8 bases, and 16 bases separated the two germline ends. CDR3 length: 14 amino acids. CDR1 is MGHRA and CDR2 is YSYEKL in the germline V gene. CDR3 loop: CASSQEARQMGYTF. DNA of the CDR3: TGCGCCAGCAGCCAGGAGGCTAGACAGATGGGCTACACCTTC.

This clone was detected many times. The chain links TRBV19 to TRBJ2-5; TRBD1 is a possible D gene (5 bases). The CDR3 runs 15 residues. Germline assignment: CDR1 LNHDA and CDR2 SQIVND (reference sequence). V was trimmed by 3 bases and J by 2 bases, leaving 13 bases between them. The CDR3 is CASSIQGARQETQYF. The CDR3 region has the DNA TGTGCCAGTAGTATTCAAGGGGCGCGTCAAGAGACCCAGTACTTC.

Note on this clone: This clone may be a read error of a much larger clone one base away. The chain carries TRBV5-1 and TRBJ2-5; unclear D gene. Germline V gene sequence: CDR1 SGHRS, CDR2 YFSETQ. Deletions cut 2 bases from V and 3 bases from J, with 11 bases between. The CDR3 contains 14 residues. The CDR3 loop is CASSLSAWKETQYF. CDR3 nucleotide sequence: TGCGCCAGCAGCTTAAGTGCATGGAAAGAGACCCAGTACTTC.

This clone was seen many times. In nucleotides, the CDR3 is TGTGCCAGCAGCCCCCGCCTAGCGGGAGGGCCTCGTGAGCAGTACTTC. Encoded protein: CASSPRLAGGPREQYF. This rearrangement joins TRBV3-1 to TRBJ2-7, with 12 bases lining up with TRBD2. This CDR3 contains 16 residues. Trimming removed 4 bases from V and 7 bases from J; junction bases left unmatched: 11. Germline V CDR1 and CDR2: LGHDT, YNNKEL (reference sequence).

This clone was counted only a few times. A much larger clone differs from this one at a single base, so this may be a read error. The chain recombines TRBV20-1 with TRBJ1-5, with D possibly TRBD1 on 5 matching bases. CDR1 and CDR2 (germline): DFQATT, SNEGSKA (reference sequence). This CDR3 has 15 amino acids. CDR3 in DNA: TGCAGTGCCTACTCGGCCAGGGAAATTAATCAGCGCCAGCATTTT. As protein: CSAYSAREINQRQHF.

Many counts were recorded for this clone. This chain joins TRBV30 and TRBJ1-2; D is possibly TRBD1 (6 bases). V was pared by 3 bases and J by 6 bases, with 11 bases between. Germline V gene lookup returns CDR1 GTSNPN and CDR2 SVGIG (reference sequence). The CDR3 extends over 12 amino acids. CDR3 sequence: CAWRGQGNGYTF. The DNA for the CDR3 is TGTGCCTGGAGGGGGCAGGGGAATGGCTACACCTTC.

Points on this clone: Just one base apart from a much larger clone, this may be a read error. Other nucleotide sequences in the sample specify the same CDR3. J is TRBJ2-5 and V is TRBV7-6; D call uncertain. CDR3 length: 14 amino acids. CDR1 and CDR2 (germline): SGHVS, FNYEAQ. Trimming cost V 1 base and J 4 bases, with 10 bases left between them. CDR3 amino acids: CASSLVGGGETQYF. The CDR3 DNA reads as TGTGCCAGCAGCTTAGTGGGCGGCGGAGAGACCCAGTACTTC.

This clone rates as medium-sized. The chain uses TRBV6-1 and TRBJ2-5; 10 nucleotides align to TRBD2. V lost 4 bases, J lost 5 bases, and 10 bases stayed unmatched. CDR3 length: 16 residues. Germline V CDR1 and CDR2: MNHNS, SASEGT. CDR3 residues: CASSGLAGAGAETQYF. The CDR3 DNA follows: TGTGCCAGCAGTGGGCTAGCGGGAGCGGGGGCGGAGACCCAGTACTTC.

This clone came up many times. The chain couples TRBV6-2 or TRBV6-3 to TRBJ2-5, with TRBD1 matching 8 bases. The ends lost 5 bases at V and 5 bases at J; junction bases unmatched: 7. The CDR3 has 14 residues. The germline V gene has CDR1 MNHEY and CDR2 SVGEGT. The CDR3 nucleotides read TGTGCCAGCAGTAAGGCAGGGGGCGGGGAGACCCAGTACTTC. It encodes CASSKAGGGETQYF.